In its sample, the clone carrying this T cell receptor beta chain was seen a few times. The germline V gene has CDR1 LNHNV and CDR2 YYDKDF (reference sequence). The V segment lost 4 bases and the J segment 5 bases; nucleotides outside the gene matches: 11. The CDR3 extends over 15 amino acids. Original data processing: Amplifying reference gene primers gave estimates of nucleated cell counts. Profiling relied on immunoSEQ multiplex PCR, and the TCRdb table lists in-frame clones only, not all of them. V and J calls and clone size follow that table, whereas D and trimming were derived from the DNA. The data contain about 77,000 clones, around three quarters of them singletons. These data originate in a study of blood T cell repertoires in COVID-19. On the study more broadly: The United States, Italy and Spain were the sources of the acute and convalescent COVID-19 samples.

The sequencing input was peripheral blood. The rearrangement links TRBV15 to TRBJ2-7; 7 nucleotides agree with TRBD1. This TCR came from a woman in her seventies with acute or convalescent COVID-19. The CDR3 protein is CATSKRVQGINEQYF. In nucleotides, the CDR3 is TGTGCCACCAGCAAACGCGTACAGGGGATCAACGAGCAGTACTTC.